The next 11 T cell receptor beta chains were all read from a single sample in a study of blood T cell repertoires in COVID-19 (dated by TCRdb to between 2020 and 2021). The library was produced with the immunoSEQ multiplex PCR assay. TCRdb retrieved this table from immuneACCESS and kept in-frame rearrangements only. Not all clones are present; in checked studies, unresolved V genes account for under half, and no reason is known for the remainder. This sample is represented by under 80,000 clones; 70% to 90% of them were singletons. In total, the top ten clones hold 3.5% to 4.5% of the sample. Source material: peripheral blood. These receptors came from a man in his fifties or sixties with active COVID-19.

The V call is TRBV6-5, the J call TRBJ1-4, with D possibly being TRBD1 (6 bases). Per the germline V gene, CDR1 is MNHEY and CDR2 is SVGAGI. This CDR3 is 13 amino acids long. With 7 bases removed from V and 4 bases from J, the gap between germline ends came to 10 bases. The CDR3 region is CASTRQVNEKLFF. The CDR3, as DNA: TGTGCCAGCACTCGACAGGTTAATGAAAAACTGTTTTTT.

The chain recombines TRBV30 with TRBJ2-3; D is unresolved. The CDR3 spans 12 residues. From germline, CDR1 is GTSNPN and CDR2 SVGIG (reference sequence). V was cut by 3 bases and J by 6 bases, with 10 bases left in between. CDR3 in DNA: TGTGCCTGGAGCAAAGCGAGTGATACGCAGTATTTT. This codes for CAWSKASDTQYF. The entire variable domain, with the rest obtained from reference TRBV30 and TRBJ2-3, is as follows: SQTIHQWPATLVQPVGSPLSLECTVEGTSNPNLYWYRQAAGRGLQLLFYSVGIGQISSEVPQNLSASRPQDRQFILSSKKLLLSDSGFYLCAWSKASDTQYFGPGTRLTVL.

V gene TRBV19 combines with J gene TRBJ2-5; perhaps TRBD2 as D (6 bases). The V gene's germline CDR1 is LNHDA and CDR2 SQIVND (reference sequence). The V end was cut by 3 bases, the J end by 1 base, with 15 bases between. The CDR3 is made up of 16 amino acids. Here the CDR3 reads CASSIRSGLTQETQYF. The DNA of the CDR3 is TGTGCCAGTAGTATTCGCTCGGGACTTACCCAAGAGACCCAGTACTTC.

V is TRBV5-1 and J is TRBJ2-1; unclear D gene. Germline CDR1 and CDR2: SGHRS and YFSETQ. This CDR3 has 15 residues. Trimming took off 4 bases at V and 4 bases at J, with 15 bases between the two ends. The CDR3 DNA reads TGCGCCAGCAGCCAAAGTACCGGTCCATACAATGAGCAGTTCTTC. It encodes CASSQSTGPYNEQFF.

This clone has a single count. CDR3 nucleotides: TGTGCCAGCAGCGGAACTAGAGAGCAGTACTTC. Translation: CASSGTREQYF. V usage is TRBV7-9 and J usage is TRBJ2-7, with D perhaps matching TRBD2 (5 bases). The V and J ends lost 5 bases and 7 bases respectively, with 9 bases between them. The germline CDR1 and CDR2 sequences are SEHNR and FQNEAQ (reference sequence). The CDR3 contains 11 residues.

The rearrangement links TRBV4-1 to TRBJ1-2; 8 nucleotides line up with TRBD1. V shed 4 bases and J 5 bases; nucleotides not matched to a gene: 3. CDR3 length: 13 amino acids. The V gene's germline CDR1 is MGHRA and CDR2 YSYEKL. The CDR3 is CASSPGQGYGYTF. In nucleotides, the CDR3 is TGCGCCAGCAGCCCCGGACAGGGTTATGGCTACACCTTC.

V usage is TRBV6-2 or TRBV6-3 and J usage is TRBJ1-1; D might be TRBD1 (6 bases). Deletions cut 0 bases from V and 6 bases from J, with 23 bases between. This CDR3 has 18 residues. CDR1 and CDR2 from the germline V gene are MNHEY and SVGEGT. The CDR3 DNA sequence: TGTGCCAGCAGTTACTCGGGGGACACAGGGAATCTGGACGCTGAAGCTTTCTTT. Amino acid sequence: CASSYSGDTGNLDAEAFF.

Only one count was recorded for this clone. The J gene is TRBJ2-3, the V gene TRBV5-5; no definite D call. The CDR3 extends over 14 amino acids. Trimming shortened V by 3 bases and J by 2 bases, and 10 bases separated the two germline ends. Germline V lookup: CDR1 SGHKS, CDR2 YYEKEE (reference sequence). The CDR3 here is CASSSDTFTDTQYF. The DNA of the CDR3 is TGTGCCAGCAGCTCAGACACGTTCACAGATACGCAGTATTTT.

The genes are TRBV12-3 or TRBV12-4 and TRBJ2-7; TRBD2 matches at 7 bases. V lost 7 bases to trimming and J lost 2 bases; unmatched junction nucleotides: 5. This CDR3 has 13 residues. The CDR3 here is CASTGGWAYEQYF. In DNA, the CDR3 is TGTGCCAGCACCGGGGGGTGGGCCTACGAGCAGTACTTC.

This chain joins TRBV6-5 and TRBJ1-6; TRBD1 agrees at 10 bases. The V segment lost 8 bases and the J segment 8 bases; nucleotides outside the gene matches: 3. The V gene's germline CDR1 is MNHEY and CDR2 SVGAGI. This CDR3 is built from 13 residues. This CDR3 reads CASAGQGYSPLHF. CDR3 DNA: TGTGCCAGCGCGGGACAGGGGTATTCACCCCTCCACTTT.

V is TRBV28 and J is TRBJ1-5, with a tentative D call TRBD1 (6 bases). The V and J ends lost 3 bases and 3 bases respectively, with 15 bases between them. This CDR3 comprises 16 residues. In germline, CDR1 is MDHEN, CDR2 SYDVKM. The CDR3: CASSFSSRGINQPQHF. The CDR3 DNA sequence: TGTGCCAGCAGTTTTTCCTCCAGGGGAATCAATCAGCCCCAGCATTTT.